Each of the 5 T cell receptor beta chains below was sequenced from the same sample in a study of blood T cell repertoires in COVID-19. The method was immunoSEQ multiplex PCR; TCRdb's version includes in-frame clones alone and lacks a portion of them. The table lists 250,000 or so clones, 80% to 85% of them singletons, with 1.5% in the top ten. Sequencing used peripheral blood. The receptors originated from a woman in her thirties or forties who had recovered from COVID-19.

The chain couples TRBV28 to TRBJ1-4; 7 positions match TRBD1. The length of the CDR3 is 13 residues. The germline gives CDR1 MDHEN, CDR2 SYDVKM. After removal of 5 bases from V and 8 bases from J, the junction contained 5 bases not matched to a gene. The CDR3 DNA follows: TGTGCCAGCAGTCAGGGGGTAGAAGAAAAACTGTTTTTT. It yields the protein CASSQGVEEKLFF.

Here the CDR3 reads CASSRQGYEQYF. As DNA, the CDR3 is TGTGCCAGCAGCCGACAGGGCTACGAGCAGTACTTC. The chain uses TRBV12-3 or TRBV12-4 and TRBJ2-7, with 7 bases fitting TRBD1. V trimming: 6 bases; J trimming: 3 bases; junction bases outside the gene matches: 2. This CDR3 is 12 amino acids long.

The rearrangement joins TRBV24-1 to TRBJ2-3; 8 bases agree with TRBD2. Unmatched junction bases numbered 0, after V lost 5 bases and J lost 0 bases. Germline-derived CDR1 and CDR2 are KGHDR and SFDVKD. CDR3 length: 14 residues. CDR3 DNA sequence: TGTGCCACCAGTGTAGCGGGGAGCACAGATACGCAGTATTTT. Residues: CATSVAGSTDTQYF.

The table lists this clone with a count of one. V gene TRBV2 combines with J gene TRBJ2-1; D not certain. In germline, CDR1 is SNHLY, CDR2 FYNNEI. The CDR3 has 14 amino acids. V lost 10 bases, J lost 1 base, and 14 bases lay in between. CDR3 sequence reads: CATLLTVSYNEQFF. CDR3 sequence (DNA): TGTGCCACCCTATTAACAGTATCCTACAATGAGCAGTTCTTC.

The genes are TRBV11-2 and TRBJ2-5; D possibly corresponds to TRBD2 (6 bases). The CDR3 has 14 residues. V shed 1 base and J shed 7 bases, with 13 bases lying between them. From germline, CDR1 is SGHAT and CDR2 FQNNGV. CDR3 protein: CASSLGALGGTQYF. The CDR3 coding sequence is TGTGCCAGCAGCTTAGGGGCCTTGGGGGGGACCCAGTACTTC.